Each of the 9 T cell receptor beta chains below was sequenced from the same sample in a study of monozygotic twins with inflammatory bowel disease. TCRdb reprocessed the 5' RACE reads, with one entry per CDR3 protein and no DNA. This sample's clone table lists about 420,000 distinct CDR3 sequences. The sequenced sample was blood. The source of these receptors is a human donor with ulcerative colitis or Crohn's disease, or a healthy co-twin of an affected twin (not recorded which).

This chain uses TRBV7-6 with TRBJ2-7; lacking DNA, the TRBD2 call made by TCRdb goes unchecked. The CDR3 is made up of 13 amino acids. Germline assignment: CDR1 SGHVS and CDR2 FNYEAQ. CDR3 in amino acids: CASSSGHSYEQYF.

The chain uses TRBV20-1 and TRBJ2-1. This CDR3 is 13 amino acids long. The germline CDR1 and CDR2 sequences are DFQATT and SNEGSKA (reference sequence). The CDR3 region is CSATPWSRNEQFF.

This chain uses TRBV18 with TRBJ1-4; TCRdb reports TRBD1, a call that lacks DNA to check it against. The CDR3 has 15 amino acids. Germline CDR1 and CDR2: KGHSH and LQKENI. The CDR3 spells CASSPETGSLEKLFF.

The rearrangement joins TRBV6-2 or TRBV6-3 to TRBJ2-2; TCRdb proposes TRBD1, but this gene call is untestable without DNA. The CDR3 length is 14 residues. The germline V gene encodes CDR1 MNHEY and CDR2 SVGEGT. This chain's CDR3 is CASRPPRIPGELFF.

This rearrangement joins TRBV15 to TRBJ2-7; TCRdb returns TRBD1, unconfirmable since there is no DNA. The CDR3 extends over 13 amino acids. Germline CDR1 is LNHNV and CDR2 is YYDKDF (reference sequence). Here the CDR3 reads CATSRRGGYEQYF. Combining the CDR3 with reference TRBV15 and TRBJ2-7 gives the whole variable domain DAMVIQNPRYQVTQFGKPVTLSCSQTLNHNVMYWYQQKSSQAPKLLFHYYDKDFNNEADTPDNFQSRRPNTSFCFLDIRSPGLGDTAMYLCATSRRGGYEQYFGPGTRLTVT.

CDR3 amino acids: CASSPQTASYNEQFF. The chain has TRBV4-1 and TRBJ2-1. This CDR3 spans 15 amino acids. Looked up from germline, CDR1 is MGHRA and CDR2 is YSYEKL.

V usage is TRBV7-2 and J usage is TRBJ2-1; TCRdb's D gene call, TRBD2, goes unchecked for lack of DNA. The CDR3 contains 14 residues. Germline V gives CDR1 SGHTA, CDR2 FQGNSA. CDR3: CASSLDSRENEQFF.

The chain employs TRBV6-1 and TRBJ1-5; with no DNA, the TCRdb D assignment of TRBD1 cannot be verified. Germline V CDR1 and CDR2: MNHNS, SASEGT. There are 15 residues in the CDR3. This CDR3 is CASSAHRGDNQPQHF.

The gene calls are TRBV5-1 and TRBJ1-6; without DNA, the TCRdb call of TRBD1 cannot be checked. The germline V gene encodes CDR1 SGHRS and CDR2 YFSETQ. The CDR3 length is 17 residues. The CDR3 protein is CASSQSSGGSYNSPLHF.